The rows below give T cell receptor beta chains drawn from one sample of a study of blood T cell repertoires in COVID-19. The table came from immunoSEQ multiplex PCR; TCRdb's copy has only in-frame clones and leaves some out. The sample has more than 12,000 clones; around 77% are singletons. The sequenced sample consisted of peripheral blood. These receptors were taken from a human donor in a cohort sampled during active COVID-19. Each CDR3 is given with its conserved first and last residue. Each record gives: J gene, V gene, CDR3 protein.

j_call: TRBJ1-1; v_call: TRBV5-1; cdr3_aa: CASSTQVNTEAFF
j_call: TRBJ2-3; v_call: TRBV27; cdr3_aa: CASSFRLADTQYF
j_call: TRBJ1-1; v_call: TRBV19; cdr3_aa: CASSFRQGATEAFF
j_call: TRBJ2-3; v_call: TRBV6-5; cdr3_aa: CASRPGDTQYF
j_call: TRBJ2-1; v_call: TRBV24-1; cdr3_aa: CATSDNNRGIFGGGQFF
j_call: TRBJ2-1; v_call: TRBV24-1; cdr3_aa: CATSGAPLTGPPYNEQFF
j_call: TRBJ1-6; v_call: TRBV7-2; cdr3_aa: CASSLEQAHNSPLHF
j_call: TRBJ2-1; v_call: TRBV2; cdr3_aa: CASSSDRVGIGSNEQFF
j_call: TRBJ2-7; v_call: TRBV6-2/TRBV6-3; cdr3_aa: CASSYGTGPEQYF
j_call: TRBJ2-7; v_call: TRBV14; cdr3_aa: CASSQVAVVFVNEQYF
j_call: TRBJ2-7; v_call: TRBV16; cdr3_aa: CASSQSRQDEQYF
j_call: TRBJ2-1; v_call: TRBV5-8; cdr3_aa: CASSLGEAPYNEQFF
j_call: TRBJ2-5; v_call: TRBV29-1; cdr3_aa: CSAKDGTGETQYF
j_call: TRBJ2-3; v_call: TRBV9; cdr3_aa: CASSVGTGIADTQYF
j_call: TRBJ1-4; v_call: TRBV27; cdr3_aa: CASRATYRDRLFF
j_call: TRBJ2-7; v_call: TRBV16; cdr3_aa: CASSPHGSGGYEQYF
j_call: TRBJ1-5; v_call: TRBV7-8; cdr3_aa: CASSFTGGSEPQHF
j_call: TRBJ2-2; v_call: TRBV5-1; cdr3_aa: CASSLTLQRAGELFF
j_call: TRBJ1-1; v_call: TRBV18; cdr3_aa: CASSRDRNTEAFF
j_call: TRBJ2-5; v_call: TRBV7-2; cdr3_aa: CASSPGSVGQETQYF
j_call: TRBJ2-5; v_call: TRBV4-1; cdr3_aa: CASSQSARGQETQYF
j_call: TRBJ2-5; v_call: TRBV10-2; cdr3_aa: CASSESYRQETQYF
j_call: TRBJ2-5; v_call: TRBV5-1; cdr3_aa: CASSLGVAGNQETQYF
j_call: TRBJ2-5; v_call: TRBV5-1; cdr3_aa: CASSLSGGGETQYF
j_call: TRBJ2-3; v_call: TRBV6-4; cdr3_aa: CASSLTVSSTDTQYF
j_call: TRBJ2-7; v_call: TRBV6-5; cdr3_aa: CASSTGTGSSYEQYF
j_call: TRBJ2-7; v_call: TRBV9; cdr3_aa: CASSVGFESYEQYF
j_call: TRBJ2-7; v_call: TRBV4-2; cdr3_aa: CASSQGRLNRGVDEQYF
j_call: TRBJ2-2; v_call: TRBV12-3/TRBV12-4; cdr3_aa: CASRLENTGELFF
j_call: TRBJ2-1; v_call: TRBV4-3; cdr3_aa: CASSHPTSGSDEQFF
j_call: TRBJ1-5; v_call: TRBV27; cdr3_aa: CASSFRTGPRWPQHF